Listed below are T cell receptor beta chains from one sample, sequenced in a study of shared clonotypes between healthy human individuals. Clones were sequenced by immunoSEQ multiplex PCR, and TCRdb holds only the in-frame ones, with some missing. The table includes 450,000 to 550,000 clones, 79% detected once. Sequencing used PBMCs. All receptors derive from a woman between 35 and 50 years old in good health. Some clones in this sample may be carry-over from other donors' samples. Each CDR3 is given with its conserved first and last residue. Each record gives: J gene, clone size, V gene, D gene, CDR3 protein, CDR3 DNA. The D gene is left open where the match is weak. Where a row states a size, it is once, few, many or the class of an expanded clone; other rows omit it.

TRBJ2-1 few TRBV7-2 TRBD2 CASSLGSGRINEQFF TGTGCCAGCAGCTTAGGGAGCGGGAGGATCAATGAGCAGTTCTTC
TRBJ2-5 - TRBV15 - CATSRDRGGRTGRETQYF TGTGCCACCAGCAGAGATAGAGGTGGTCGAACAGGGAGAGAGACCCAGTACTTC
TRBJ1-2 few TRBV21-1 - CAINSRWGARYGYTF TGTGCCATCAACTCTCGGTGGGGGGCCAGGTATGGCTACACCTTC
TRBJ2-1 few TRBV4-1 TRBD2 CASSHPSGSYNEQFF TGCGCCAGCAGCCACCCTAGCGGCTCCTACAATGAGCAGTTCTTC
TRBJ1-5 - TRBV27 TRBD1 CASSPRTGQGYSNQPQHF TGTGCCAGCAGTCCCCGGACAGGGCAGGGGTATAGCAATCAGCCCCAGCATTTT
TRBJ2-3 - TRBV6-1 - CASSEHNSPGTLDTQYF TGTGCCAGCAGTGAACACAATAGCCCCGGGACACTGGATACGCAGTATTTT
TRBJ2-1 - TRBV7-9 - CASSLVLKGSNEQFF TGTGCCAGCAGCTTAGTACTTAAGGGGTCCAATGAGCAGTTCTTC
TRBJ2-1 - TRBV6-5 TRBD1 CASSYSNRGPYNEQFF TGTGCCAGCAGTTATTCGAACAGGGGGCCGTACAATGAGCAGTTCTTC
TRBJ2-5 - TRBV7-6 TRBD2 CASSSGTSGTETQYF TGTGCCAGCAGCTCCGGGACTAGCGGTACTGAGACCCAGTACTTC
TRBJ2-6 - TRBV4-3 TRBD1 CASSQDLSGGLGANVLTF TGCGCCAGCAGCCAAGATCTGTCAGGGGGCCTTGGGGCCAACGTCCTGACTTTC
TRBJ1-4 - TRBV28 - CASSLLGATNEKLFF TGTGCCAGCAGTTTACTAGGGGCAACTAATGAAAAACTGTTTTTT
TRBJ2-1 - TRBV12-5 TRBD2 CASGLVRGGGVYNEQFF TGTGCTAGTGGTTTGGTACGGGGCGGGGGAGTCTACAATGAGCAGTTCTTC
TRBJ1-5 - TRBV7-9 - CASSLSSQNQPQHF TGTGCCAGCAGCTTATCCAGCCAAAATCAGCCCCAGCATTTT
TRBJ2-2 - TRBV5-4 - CASSLAGDTNTGELFF TGTGCCAGCAGCTTGGCTGGCGATACAAACACCGGGGAGCTGTTTTTT
TRBJ1-1 few TRBV5-1 TRBD1 CASSLRGQGAIKTEAFF TGCGCCAGCAGCTTGAGGGGACAGGGGGCGATTAAAACTGAAGCTTTCTTT
TRBJ2-1 - TRBV29-1 - CSVRSGGHEQFF TGCAGCGTGAGGTCCGGGGGTCATGAGCAGTTCTTC
TRBJ1-2 - TRBV5-6 - CASSSTRQIPYGYTF TGTGCCAGCAGCTCGACCCGACAGATACCCTATGGCTACACCTTC